A single sample gave rise to the 25 T cell receptor beta chains below, sequenced in a study of blood T cell repertoires in COVID-19 (dated by TCRdb to the early 2020s). Library preparation was by the immunoSEQ multiplex PCR assay. Held by TCRdb, this immuneACCESS table contains in-frame sequences only and omits some clones. Under half of the omission traces to an unresolved V gene where checked; the cause of the rest is unknown. The sample yields some 180,000 clones; approximately 91% were counted once. The biggest ten clones account for around 5% of the sample. The sample was peripheral blood. Receptors originate from a man between 18 and 35 years old with COVID-19, enrolled during active disease.

The rearrangement links TRBV14 to TRBJ2-4; D is unresolved. Between the trimmed V and J ends, which lost 0 bases and 7 bases, there was a span of 7 bases. The germline CDR1 and CDR2 sequences are SGHDN and FVKESK. This CDR3 has 13 residues. The CDR3 bases are TGTGCCAGCAGCCAAGATATTTATAACATTCAGTACTTC. Its protein is CASSQDIYNIQYF.

V gene TRBV28 combines with J gene TRBJ1-5; TRBD1 agrees at 7 bases. CDR1 is MDHEN, CDR2 SYDVKM, per germline. V lost 2 bases to trimming and J lost 0 bases; unmatched junction nucleotides: 4. CDR3 length: 16 amino acids. The CDR3 DNA is TGTGCCAGCAGTTTACAAGGGGGCGTTAGCAATCAGCCCCAGCATTTT. Encoded protein: CASSLQGGVSNQPQHF.

The rearrangement joins TRBV7-6 to TRBJ1-5; the match to TRBD1 covers 10 bases. This CDR3 region has 18 residues. Trimming cost V 5 bases and J 3 bases; bases outside gene matches: 13. Germline V lookup: CDR1 SGHVS, CDR2 FNYEAQ. DNA of the CDR3: TGTGCCAGCAGCCCTGGGACAGGGGAAGCAGTCAACAATCAGCCCCAGCATTTT. It encodes CASSPGTGEAVNNQPQHF.

The V call is TRBV27, the J call TRBJ1-5, with D perhaps TRBD1 (6 bases). The ends were cut back, 6 bases at V and 0 bases at J, with 9 bases in the middle. The CDR3 has 14 amino acids. CDR1 and CDR2 (germline): MNHEY, SMNVEV (reference sequence). The CDR3 loop reads CASRADSSNQPQHF. The CDR3 bases are TGTGCCAGCAGGGCGGACAGTAGCAATCAGCCCCAGCATTTT.

The V gene is TRBV4-3, the J gene TRBJ2-1; weak D call: TRBD2 (6 bases). V was cut by 2 bases and J by 7 bases, with 21 bases left in between. The CDR3 runs to 17 residues. CDR1 and CDR2 (germline): LGHNA, YSLEER. The CDR3 DNA reads TGCGCCAGCAGCCAATCCTTTCTAGCGCCTCAAATAAATGAGCAGTTCTTC. It specifies CASSQSFLAPQINEQFF.

The J gene is TRBJ2-7, the V gene TRBV5-6; 8 positions agree with TRBD2. CDR3 size: 13 residues. Germline CDR1 SGHDT, CDR2 YYEEEE. The V gene end was trimmed by 4 bases and the J gene end by 7 bases; junction bases not matched to a gene: 7. CDR3 loop: CASSSGSLKEQYF. Here the CDR3 DNA reads TGTGCCAGCAGCAGCGGGAGCTTGAAGGAGCAGTACTTC. The whole variable domain, filled in from reference TRBV5-6 and TRBJ2-7, reads DAGVTQSPTHLIKTRGQQVTLRCSPKSGHDTVSWYQQALGQGPQFIFQYYEEEERQRGNFPDRFSGHQFPNYSSELNVNALLLGDSALYLCASSSGSLKEQYFGPGTRLTVT.

This clone appeared once. The rearrangement joins TRBV7-6 to TRBJ2-2; 11 bases are shared with TRBD2. CDR1 is SGHVS, CDR2 FNYEAQ, per germline. Unmatched junction bases numbered 12, after V lost 5 bases and J lost 1 base. The length of the CDR3 is 19 residues. CDR3 region: CASSLFTTTSGRNTGELFF. The CDR3, as DNA: TGTGCCAGCAGCCTGTTCACAACTACTAGCGGGAGGAACACCGGGGAGCTGTTTTTT.

The chain joins TRBV11-2 to TRBJ2-1; TRBD2 matches at 9 bases. CDR3 length: 16 residues. V trimming: 4 bases; J trimming: 0 bases; junction bases outside the gene matches: 4. CDR1 and CDR2 from the germline V gene are SGHAT and FQNNGV. Written as DNA, the CDR3 is TGTGCCAGCAGCTCCATTAGCGGGAGCTCCTACAATGAGCAGTTCTTC. Protein sequence: CASSSISGSSYNEQFF.

This sequence joins TRBV9 and TRBJ2-7; a possible D gene is TRBD2 (5 bases). Germline lookup yields CDR1 SGDLS and CDR2 YYNGEE. The CDR3 extends over 14 amino acids. V was cut by 3 bases and J by 6 bases, with 16 bases left in between. The CDR3 region has the DNA TGTGCCAGCAGCGGCCGGGAACCTGGAACCGAGCAGTACTTC. It yields the protein CASSGREPGTEQYF.

This clone was detected once. CDR3 nucleotide sequence: TGCGCCAGCAGCCAAGATGCGATGGCTAGCCCCTTCTCCTACGAGCAGTACTTC. This codes for CASSQDAMASPFSYEQYF. This rearrangement joins TRBV4-3 to TRBJ2-7, with a weak D call TRBD2 (5 bases). The CDR3 runs 18 residues. V lost 0 bases and J lost 0, with 18 bases in between. Germline V CDR1 and CDR2: LGHNA, YSLEER.

The V gene is TRBV10-3, the J gene TRBJ1-2, with a possible D match to TRBD1 (6 bases). In germline, CDR1 is ENHRY, CDR2 SYGVKD. Trimming pared 3 bases from V and 5 bases from J, leaving 10 bases between. This CDR3 is 13 amino acids long. The DNA of the CDR3 is TGTGCCATCAGTGATGGCAGGGGATATGGCTACACCTTC. It encodes CAISDGRGYGYTF.

J is TRBJ2-7 and V is TRBV9, with D tentatively TRBD1 (5 bases). This CDR3 has 14 residues. Germline V CDR1 and CDR2: SGDLS, YYNGEE. V was cut by 4 bases and J by 6 bases, with 17 bases left in between. The CDR3 loop reads CASSPPSGQGEQYF. The CDR3 nucleotides are TGTGCCAGCAGCCCACCTTCAGGGCAGGGCGAGCAGTACTTC.

This chain connects TRBV2 to TRBJ1-2; TRBD1 agrees at 9 bases. Trimming removed 7 bases from V and 1 base from J; junction bases left unmatched: 4. This CDR3 contains 14 residues. Looked up from germline, CDR1 is SNHLY and CDR2 is FYNNEI. The CDR3 DNA is TGTGCCAGCAAGGGGACAGGGAATAACTATGGCTACACCTTC. It specifies CASKGTGNNYGYTF.

This chain connects TRBV27 to TRBJ2-7; TRBD1 might be the D (7 bases). CDR3 length: 14 amino acids. The germline V and J ends were trimmed by 5 bases and 1 base, with 12 bases remaining between them. Germline assignment: CDR1 MNHEY and CDR2 SMNVEV (reference sequence). The CDR3 loop is CASSPGGMSYEQYF. For the CDR3, the DNA is TGTGCCAGCAGTCCAGGGGGGATGTCCTACGAGCAGTACTTC.

In this sample, this clone turned up a few times. DNA for the CDR3: TGTGCCATCCTCGGGACAGGCGCGAACTATGGCTACACCTTC. It codes for CAILGTGANYGYTF. V and J are TRBV28 and TRBJ1-2; TRBD1 matches 8 bases. The V gene's germline CDR1 is MDHEN and CDR2 SYDVKM. The CDR3 spans 14 residues. J gave up 2 bases and V 10 bases, and 9 bases lay outside the gene matches.

The chain is built from TRBV9 and TRBJ1-5, with 8 bases lining up with TRBD1. Trimming cost V 3 bases and J 4 bases; bases outside gene matches: 3. CDR1 is SGDLS, CDR2 YYNGEE, per germline. The CDR3 covers 14 residues. CDR3 loop: CASSGGQVNQPQHF. CDR3 sequence (DNA): TGTGCCAGCAGCGGGGGACAGGTTAATCAGCCCCAGCATTTT.

This chain connects TRBV19 to TRBJ2-2; 7 bases are a match to TRBD2. The CDR3 runs 14 residues. The V gene end was trimmed by 4 bases and the J gene end by 9 bases; junction bases not matched to a gene: 8. The germline V gene encodes CDR1 LNHDA and CDR2 SQIVND (reference sequence). The CDR3 sequence: CASSSGGRVRELFF. As DNA, the CDR3 is TGTGCCAGTAGTAGCGGAGGGAGGGTCCGGGAGCTGTTTTTT. The whole variable domain, filled in from reference TRBV19 and TRBJ2-2, reads DGGITQSPKYLFRKEGQNVTLSCEQNLNHDAMYWYRQDPGQGLRLIYYSQIVNDFQKGDIAEGYSVSREKKESFPLTVTSAQKNPTAFYLCASSSGGRVRELFFGEGSRLTVL.

This sequence joins TRBV24-1 and TRBJ1-5; 10 nucleotides align to TRBD1. V lost 4 bases and J lost 7; bases outside the gene matches: 12. The CDR3 runs to 17 residues. Germline CDR1 reads KGHDR; CDR2 reads SFDVKD. The CDR3 protein is CATSDSTGGRGRQPQHF. The CDR3 DNA follows: TGTGCCACCAGTGACTCGACAGGGGGCAGGGGCAGACAGCCCCAGCATTTT.

The chain links TRBV30 to TRBJ2-7; 7 bases map to TRBD2. The germline gives CDR1 GTSNPN, CDR2 SVGIG (reference sequence). The CDR3 totals 15 residues. The J segment lost 0 bases and the V segment lost 3 bases, leaving 8 bases of the junction unmatched. CDR3: CAWSLAAFSSYEQYF. The CDR3 region has the DNA TGTGCCTGGAGCCTAGCGGCCTTTAGCTCCTACGAGCAGTACTTC.

The V and J genes are TRBV24-1 and TRBJ2-2; D not certain. Trimming cost V 3 bases and J 3 bases, with 10 bases left between them. The length of the CDR3 is 15 residues. Germline values: CDR1 KGHDR, CDR2 SFDVKD. CDR3 in amino acids: CATSDTTEDTGELFF. The DNA for the CDR3 is TGTGCCACCAGTGATACGACCGAGGACACCGGGGAGCTGTTTTTT.

The chain employs TRBV6-5 and TRBJ1-1, with a weak D call TRBD1 (5 bases). Trimming pared 8 bases from V and 4 bases from J, leaving 14 bases between. Germline V gene lookup returns CDR1 MNHEY and CDR2 SVGAGI. CDR3 size: 13 residues. CDR3 in DNA: TGTGCCAGCCGGCGGGGGAGGGTCACTGAAGCTTTCTTT. Translated: CASRRGRVTEAFF.

The V and J genes are TRBV7-3 and TRBJ1-5, with D uncertain. V dropped 2 bases and J dropped 4 bases, with 6 bases sitting between them. The CDR3 runs 13 residues. Germline V lookup: CDR1 SGHTA, CDR2 FQGTGA. CDR3 protein: CASSLGPNQPQHF. Written as DNA, the CDR3 is TGTGCCAGCAGCTTAGGGCCAAATCAGCCCCAGCATTTT.

J is TRBJ1-1 and V is TRBV2; a possible D gene is TRBD1 (5 bases). V was pared by 3 bases and J by 4 bases, with 12 bases between. Germline V gene data show CDR1 as SNHLY and CDR2 as FYNNEI. This CDR3 is built from 14 residues. This CDR3 reads CASSELQGVTEAFF. For the CDR3, the DNA is TGTGCCAGCAGTGAGTTACAAGGGGTCACTGAAGCTTTCTTT. Filled out from reference TRBV2 and TRBJ1-1, the complete variable domain reads EPEVTQTPSHQVTQMGQEVILRCVPISNHLYFYWYRQILGQKVEFLVSFYNNEISEKSEIFDDQFSVERPDGSNFTLKIRSTKLEDSAMYFCASSELQGVTEAFFGQGTRLTVV.

The genes are TRBV5-1 and TRBJ2-7; TRBD2 aligns across 11 bases. CDR1 and CDR2 (germline): SGHRS, YFSETQ. The CDR3 contains 17 residues. The V segment lost 0 bases and the J segment 3 bases; nucleotides outside the gene matches: 8. CDR3 sequence (DNA): TGCGCCAGCAGCTTGGGGGTAGCGGGAGGGCCTGGCTACGAGCAGTACTTC. This codes for CASSLGVAGGPGYEQYF.

V gene TRBV4-1 combines with J gene TRBJ1-1, with D unresolved. This CDR3 contains 13 residues. V lost 6 bases and J lost 4, with 12 bases in between. Germline CDR1 MGHRA, CDR2 YSYEKL. The CDR3 sequence: CASRGWRGTEAFF. The CDR3 DNA is TGCGCCAGCAGAGGGTGGCGGGGCACTGAAGCTTTCTTT.